Below, 32 T cell receptor beta chains from the same sample are listed, as sequenced in a study of cytomegalovirus exposure and HLA in healthy donors. It was with 60 Vbeta and 13 Jbeta primers that the PCR ran. Data came from immunoSEQ multiplex PCR; TCRdb stores just in-frame clones and leaves some out. The sample has 100,000 to 150,000 clones, approximately 85% seen once; the top ten hold roughly 1.7%. Sequencing used PBMCs. The receptors derive from a boy between 5 and 17 years old in good health and CMV-seronegative.

This clone was picked up a small number of times. The chain links TRBV6-1 to TRBJ1-1; 7 nucleotides match TRBD1. Germline CDR1 and CDR2: MNHNS and SASEGT. This CDR3 has 12 amino acids. V was pared by 10 bases and J by 4 bases, with 6 bases of the junction left unmatched. CDR3: CAIDRQGTEAFF. The CDR3 DNA is TGTGCCATCGATCGACAGGGCACTGAAGCTTTCTTT.

The chain combines TRBV2 with TRBJ2-5, with 7 bases aligning to TRBD2. The CDR3 is 16 amino acids. Germline V gene data show CDR1 as SNHLY and CDR2 as FYNNEI. The trim removed 2 bases at V and 2 bases at J, leaving 8 bases unmatched. In DNA form, the CDR3 reads TGTGCCAGCAGTGAAAGGCTAGCGGAGCGACAAGAGACCCAGTACTTC. Translation gives CASSERLAERQETQYF.

This chain uses TRBV10-3 with TRBJ2-7, with D possibly TRBD2 on 5 matching bases. The CDR3 is 13 amino acids. Trimming left V 5 bases short and J 3 bases short, with 11 bases between. CDR1 and CDR2 (germline): ENHRY, SYGVKD. CDR3 bases: TGTGCCATCAGTCGAGAGGGTCTCTACGAGCAGTACTTC. It encodes CAISREGLYEQYF.

V is TRBV10-3 and J is TRBJ2-7, with D perhaps TRBD1 (5 bases). Trimming pared 6 bases from V and 4 bases from J, leaving 22 bases between. The CDR3 has 16 residues. From germline, CDR1 is ENHRY and CDR2 SYGVKD. The CDR3 nucleotides read TGTGCCATCAGCGACGGGTGGGGCGACCCATGGTACGAGCAGTACTTC. It yields the protein CAISDGWGDPWYEQYF.

This clone was observed once. Other nucleotide sequences from this sample produce the same CDR3. The chain links TRBV7-3 to TRBJ2-3; no firm D call. Trimming stripped 2 bases from V and 0 bases from J, with 6 bases between. The CDR3 contains 14 residues. Looked up from germline, CDR1 is SGHTA and CDR2 is FQGTGA. CDR3 DNA: TGTGCCAGCAGCTTATCAGGAAGCACAGATACGCAGTATTTT. Encoded protein: CASSLSGSTDTQYF.

This clone was recorded once. The chain joins TRBV6-1 to TRBJ2-7; TRBD2 might be the D (5 bases). Germline CDR1 reads MNHNS; CDR2 reads SASEGT. The CDR3 contains 15 residues. Between the trimmed V and J ends, which lost 2 bases and 6 bases, there was a span of 17 bases. The CDR3 region has the DNA TGTGCCAGCAGTGAACCCCCGGGAACATGGGGCGAGCAGTACTTC. Its translation: CASSEPPGTWGEQYF.

This clone has a handful of counts. This chain uses TRBV5-1 with TRBJ1-1; the D gene is possibly TRBD1 (5 bases). The V end lost 4 bases, the J end lost 1 base, and 14 bases lay between the germline ends. The germline V gene encodes CDR1 SGHRS and CDR2 YFSETQ. The CDR3 has 15 amino acids. The CDR3 DNA reads TGCGCCAGCAGCCCCAGGGTGTCGGGGAACACTGAAGCTTTCTTT. Translated, it gives CASSPRVSGNTEAFF.

Details on this clone: This CDR3 is also generated by other DNA sequences in the sample. V and J are TRBV6-5 and TRBJ2-1; unclear D gene. Germline V gene data show CDR1 as MNHEY and CDR2 as SVGAGI. This CDR3 is built from 13 residues. The V gene lost 2 bases and the J gene lost 6 bases, with 8 bases spanning the gap. The CDR3 DNA is TGTGCCAGCAGTTACGGAGCCGGCAATGAGCAGTTCTTC. This codes for CASSYGAGNEQFF.

This sequence joins TRBV30 and TRBJ1-2, with 9 bases fitting TRBD1. The CDR3 is made up of 13 amino acids. V shed 1 base, J shed 8 bases, and the junction held 5 bases outside the gene matches. Germline CDR1 is GTSNPN and CDR2 is SVGIG (reference sequence). The DNA for the CDR3 is TGTGCCTGGAGTGCCACAGGGGGCTTAGGCTACACCTTC. It codes for CAWSATGGLGYTF. Complete variable domain (other parts from reference TRBV30 and TRBJ1-2): SQTIHQWPATLVQPVGSPLSLECTVEGTSNPNLYWYRQAAGRGLQLLFYSVGIGQISSEVPQNLSASRPQDRQFILSSKKLLLSDSGFYLCAWSATGGLGYTFGSGTRLTVV.

V is TRBV5-4 and J is TRBJ2-7, with 7 bases fitting TRBD1. V trimming: 4 bases; J trimming: 0 bases; junction bases outside the gene matches: 7. The CDR3 extends over 15 amino acids. CDR1 is SGHNT and CDR2 is YYREEE in the germline V gene (reference sequence). The CDR3, as DNA: TGTGCCAGCAGCCTACCGGGACAGACCTCCTACGAGCAGTACTTC. Translation gives CASSLPGQTSYEQYF.

The chain is built from TRBV29-1 and TRBJ1-1; D not resolved. Trimming left V 7 bases short and J 4 bases short, with 13 bases between. This CDR3 has 12 residues. Per the germline V gene, CDR1 is SQVTM and CDR2 is ANQGSEA. In DNA, the CDR3 is TGCAGCGCGTATTTGTCTCCCACTGAAGCTTTCTTT. It translates to CSAYLSPTEAFF.

The chain links TRBV6-4 to TRBJ2-2; TRBD1 might be the D (6 bases). This CDR3 has 14 amino acids. The germline gives CDR1 MRHNA, CDR2 SNTAGT. V lost 2 bases, J lost 7 bases, and 11 bases lay in between. The CDR3 sequence: CASSDRGRGGELFF. In DNA, the CDR3 is TGTGCCAGCAGTGACCGGGGCAGGGGCGGGGAGCTGTTTTTT.

The rearrangement links TRBV2 to TRBJ1-3; D gene uncertain. Germline CDR1 SNHLY, CDR2 FYNNEI. Trimming left V 7 bases short and J 4 bases short, with 11 bases between. This CDR3 region has 13 residues. The CDR3 region has the DNA TGTGCCAGCATGAGAATGTCGGGAAACACCATATATTTT. This sequence encodes CASMRMSGNTIYF.

This sequence joins TRBV27 and TRBJ2-7; perhaps TRBD1 as D (6 bases). Germline V gene sequence: CDR1 MNHEY, CDR2 SMNVEV (reference sequence). The V end was cut by 8 bases, the J end by 5 bases, with 19 bases between. The CDR3 covers 14 residues. The CDR3 nucleotides read TGTGCCAGCTGGGGCGACAGGAGCCCTCACGAGCAGTACTTC. It encodes CASWGDRSPHEQYF.

The CDR3 is CATSSAGAAANYGYTF. The DNA for the CDR3 is TGTGCCACCAGCAGCGCTGGGGCAGCAGCTAACTATGGCTACACCTTC. The rearrangement links TRBV15 to TRBJ1-2; D might be TRBD1 (5 bases). CDR3 size: 16 residues. Trimming shortened V by 3 bases and J by 0 bases, and 14 bases separated the two germline ends. Germline CDR1 and CDR2: LNHNV and YYDKDF (reference sequence).

In the case of this clone: The same CDR3 can be traced to other DNA sequences in this sample. The J gene is TRBJ1-1, the V gene TRBV29-1, with TRBD1 as a possible D gene (6 bases). V dropped 3 bases and J dropped 4 bases, with 12 bases sitting between them. Germline V gene sequence: CDR1 SQVTM, CDR2 ANQGSEA. The CDR3 is made up of 13 amino acids. DNA for the CDR3: TGCAGCGTTGAGGTCGCGGGGGCCACTGAAGCTTTCTTT. Translation gives CSVEVAGATEAFF.

The chain combines TRBV27 with TRBJ2-3; 7 nucleotides align to TRBD2. The CDR3 consists of 15 residues. The J segment lost 2 bases and the V segment lost 2 bases, leaving 4 bases of the junction unmatched. Germline V gives CDR1 MNHEY, CDR2 SMNVEV (reference sequence). This chain's CDR3 is CASSLQRGNTDTQYF. CDR3 coding DNA: TGTGCCAGCAGTTTACAGCGGGGTAACACAGATACGCAGTATTTT.

The chain joins TRBV10-3 to TRBJ1-5, with a tentative D call TRBD1 (6 bases). Per the germline V gene, CDR1 is ENHRY and CDR2 is SYGVKD. This CDR3 contains 13 residues. V was cut by 5 bases and J by 7 bases, with 12 bases left in between. This CDR3 reads CAISTQTGQPQHF. The CDR3 DNA sequence: TGTGCCATCAGTACACAGACAGGCCAGCCCCAGCATTTT.

The chain combines TRBV6-6 with TRBJ1-2; 8 nucleotides line up with TRBD1. The CDR3 loop spans 13 amino acids. V gave up 5 bases and J gave up 8 bases; unmatched junction bases: 7. Germline CDR1 MNHNY, CDR2 SVGAGI (reference sequence). The CDR3: CASSTDRGSGYTF. The CDR3 DNA is TGTGCCAGCAGTACAGACAGGGGATCCGGCTACACCTTC.

The V and J genes are TRBV29-1 and TRBJ2-3; 10 nucleotides align to TRBD2. Trimming cost V 3 bases and J 5 bases; bases outside gene matches: 17. The CDR3 has 18 residues. Germline CDR1 is SQVTM and CDR2 is ANQGSEA. CDR3 nucleotides: TGCAGCGTTGAGGACACTACAACCAATAGCGGGAGGATAGATACGCAGTATTTT. It yields the protein CSVEDTTTNSGRIDTQYF.

The chain combines TRBV2 with TRBJ2-1; 10 bases agree with TRBD2. The germline V gene encodes CDR1 SNHLY and CDR2 FYNNEI. This CDR3 spans 14 amino acids. Germline trimming cut 8 bases from V and 10 bases from J; bases unmatched to any gene: 11. DNA for the CDR3: TGTGCCAGCCTGGGACTAGCGCCCAAGCAGGAGCAGTTCTTC. Its translation is CASLGLAPKQEQFF. Full variable domain (remainder filled in from reference TRBV2 and TRBJ2-1): EPEVTQTPSHQVTQMGQEVILRCVPISNHLYFYWYRQILGQKVEFLVSFYNNEISEKSEIFDDQFSVERPDGSNFTLKIRSTKLEDSAMYFCASLGLAPKQEQFFGPGTRLTVL.

The J gene is TRBJ2-1, the V gene TRBV9; perhaps TRBD2 as D (5 bases). The CDR3 covers 15 residues. Trimming removed 0 bases at V and 9 bases at J, with 16 bases between. The germline CDR1 and CDR2 sequences are SGDLS and YYNGEE. The CDR3 here is CASSVELAPEREQFF. The CDR3 DNA reads TGTGCCAGCAGCGTAGAGTTAGCGCCTGAACGTGAGCAGTTCTTC.

The chain carries TRBV19 and TRBJ1-2; 9 nucleotides match TRBD1. The CDR3 length is 14 residues. From germline, CDR1 is LNHDA and CDR2 SQIVND (reference sequence). The V gene end was trimmed by 4 bases and the J gene end by 4 bases; junction bases not matched to a gene: 4. The CDR3 protein is CASSTDRGGYGYTF. Written as DNA, the CDR3 is TGTGCCAGTAGTACGGACAGGGGAGGCTATGGCTACACCTTC.

The V gene is TRBV11-2, the J gene TRBJ2-7; TRBD1 agrees at 7 bases. With 5 bases clipped from V and 3 bases from J, the junction kept 7 bases outside the gene matches. The germline V gene encodes CDR1 SGHAT and CDR2 FQNNGV. The CDR3 consists of 14 residues. The CDR3 protein is CASSTMTGSYEQYF. The DNA of the CDR3 is TGTGCCAGCAGCACCATGACAGGGAGCTACGAGCAGTACTTC. The variable domain in full, completed from reference TRBV11-2 and TRBJ2-7, reads EAGVAQSPRYKIIEKRQSVAFWCNPISGHATLYWYQQILGQGPKLLIQFQNNGVVDDSQLPKDRFSAERLKGVDSTLKIQPAKLEDSAVYLCASSTMTGSYEQYFGPGTRLTVT.

The CDR3 DNA sequence: TGTGCCAGCAGCCGAAAGCCCCTCCAGGGTATGGTCTACGAGCAGTACTTC. It translates to CASSRKPLQGMVYEQYF. The V gene is TRBV4-2, the J gene TRBJ2-7; D may be TRBD1 (5 bases). V lost 4 bases to trimming and J lost 3 bases, with 22 bases between them. The CDR3 is 17 residues long. Germline-derived CDR1 and CDR2 are LGHNA and YNFKEQ.

The chain couples TRBV29-1 to TRBJ1-1; the D gene is possibly TRBD1 (5 bases). The length of the CDR3 is 11 residues. Trimming took 7 bases from V and 1 from J, leaving 7 bases between them. Per the germline V gene, CDR1 is SQVTM and CDR2 is ANQGSEA. DNA for the CDR3: TGCAGCGCGGGGGAGAACACTGAAGCTTTCTTT. Residues: CSAGENTEAFF.

This clone occurred once. The chain is built from TRBV5-1 and TRBJ1-1; D not resolved. There are 14 residues in the CDR3. V lost 4 bases and J lost 1, with 11 bases in between. Germline V gene data show CDR1 as SGHRS and CDR2 as YFSETQ. The CDR3: CASSPNLKNTEAFF. CDR3 bases: TGCGCCAGCAGCCCGAACCTAAAGAACACTGAAGCTTTCTTT.

The rearrangement uses TRBV7-3 and TRBJ2-2, with 8 positions matching TRBD2. V lost 5 bases, J lost 5 bases, and 10 bases stayed unmatched. The CDR3 spans 16 residues. Germline CDR1 and CDR2: SGHTA and FQGTGA. CDR3 protein: CASSAIGGADTGELFF. CDR3 sequence (DNA): TGTGCCAGCAGCGCCATCGGGGGGGCCGATACCGGGGAGCTGTTTTTT.

V usage is TRBV4-1 and J usage is TRBJ1-4; D gene uncertain. Trimming shortened V by 5 bases and J by 3 bases, and 10 bases separated the two germline ends. Germline loops: CDR1 MGHRA, CDR2 YSYEKL. The CDR3 extends over 14 amino acids. For the CDR3, the DNA is TGCGCCAGCAGCACCCAGTCCGCTAATGAAAAACTGTTTTTT. It translates to CASSTQSANEKLFF.

CDR3 loop: CASSMSSVSPYGYTF. CDR3 DNA sequence: TGTGCCAGTAGTATGTCGTCTGTCAGTCCTTATGGCTACACCTTC. The chain uses TRBV19 and TRBJ1-2; unclear D gene. Germline lookup yields CDR1 LNHDA and CDR2 SQIVND (reference sequence). Trimming pared 3 bases from V and 5 bases from J, leaving 16 bases between. The CDR3 is 15 amino acids.

This rearrangement joins TRBV5-4 to TRBJ2-1; 7 bases match TRBD2. From germline, CDR1 is SGHNT and CDR2 YYREEE (reference sequence). This CDR3 spans 15 amino acids. Germline trimming cut 4 bases from V and 4 bases from J; bases unmatched to any gene: 8. DNA for the CDR3: TGTGCCAGCAGCCCGAGGGTGGGGGGGTACAATGAGCAGTTCTTC. Protein sequence: CASSPRVGGYNEQFF.

The J gene is TRBJ2-6, the V gene TRBV27, with 9 nucleotides matching TRBD1. Trimming at V came to 4 bases and at J to 0 bases, leaving 7 bases not matched to a gene. Germline V gives CDR1 MNHEY, CDR2 SMNVEV (reference sequence). The CDR3 extends over 18 amino acids. The DNA for the CDR3 is TGTGCCAGCAGTTCCCTGACAGGGGGTGGCTCTGGGGCCAACGTCCTGACTTTC. This codes for CASSSLTGGGSGANVLTF.